This is a list of T cell receptor beta chains from one sample in a study of graft-versus-host responses after intestinal transplantation. Profiled with immunoSEQ multiplex PCR; TCRdb holds only in-frame clones, not every one. Of 20,000 to 30,000 clones listed, more than 85% are singletons. The sample in question was PBMCs, obtained approximately 39 days after intestinal transplant. These receptors were obtained from a human patient who received an intestinal transplant, so some T cells may come from the graft donor. The CDR3 runs from the conserved cysteine through the conserved F or W. A D gene is named only where the DNA matches it firmly.

length,J,V,D,CDR3
14,TRBJ2-2,TRBV6-1,NA,CASSGLPYTGELFF
15,TRBJ1-2,TRBV7-2,NA,CASSPQTLSNYGYTF
13,TRBJ1-5,TRBV6-4,NA,CASSDLFNQPQHF
17,TRBJ1-4,TRBV6-1,NA,CASSERAGPLLTEKLFF
15,TRBJ2-1,TRBV18,NA,CASSSDDGSYNEQFF
17,TRBJ2-7,TRBV5-8,NA,CASSFPRGPTNSYEQYF
13,TRBJ2-1,TRBV2,NA,CASFGLDYNEQFF
13,TRBJ2-1,TRBV6-1,NA,CASAAGPYNEQFF
11,TRBJ1-2,TRBV20-1,TRBD1,CSARTGWGYTF
16,TRBJ1-4,TRBV2,NA,CASSDYPPEGRIGLFF
14,TRBJ2-5,TRBV2,TRBD2,CASSLPGGQETQYF
16,TRBJ1-6,TRBV6-5,NA,CASSYSSGTYNSPLHF
15,TRBJ2-7,TRBV7-8,TRBD1,CASRLTGGITYEQYF
15,TRBJ2-3,TRBV6-5,NA,CASSALGAGTDTQYF
14,TRBJ1-1,TRBV6-1,NA,CASSPRTFGTEAFF
11,TRBJ2-7,TRBV6-6,NA,CASGFSGLTDF
16,TRBJ2-7,TRBV28,TRBD1,CASSTKMTGYRYEQYF
15,TRBJ2-3,TRBV6-1,TRBD2,CASSVGREDLYTQYF
17,TRBJ1-2,TRBV7-2,NA,CASSGPSRDGKNYGYTF
18,TRBJ2-5,TRBV28,TRBD2,CASSDPSGSPNGQETQYF
15,TRBJ2-7,TRBV4-3,TRBD1,CASSQARTGSYEQYF
13,TRBJ2-1,TRBV9,NA,CASSPMVDNEQFF
14,NA,TRBV7-9,TRBD2,CASSFSGREYEQYF
14,TRBJ2-1,TRBV6-6,NA,CASAGSGHHNEQFF
13,TRBJ1-5,TRBV27,TRBD1,CASRTGSGQPQHF
13,TRBJ2-5,TRBV28,TRBD2,CASTASGSRAQYF
13,TRBJ2-7,TRBV6-5,NA,CASTEGNSYEQYF
13,TRBJ2-7,TRBV4-3,NA,CASSQDPLNEQYF
17,TRBJ1-1,TRBV19,NA,CASSIARDENVFAEAFF
13,TRBJ2-1,TRBV15,TRBD2,CATSGRAYNEQFF
16,TRBJ2-3,TRBV4-1,TRBD2,CASSQGLAGRTDTQYF
15,TRBJ2-1,TRBV9,TRBD1,CASSARDRGYNEQFF
15,TRBJ2-7,TRBV7-2,NA,CASSLVRLDYDEQYF